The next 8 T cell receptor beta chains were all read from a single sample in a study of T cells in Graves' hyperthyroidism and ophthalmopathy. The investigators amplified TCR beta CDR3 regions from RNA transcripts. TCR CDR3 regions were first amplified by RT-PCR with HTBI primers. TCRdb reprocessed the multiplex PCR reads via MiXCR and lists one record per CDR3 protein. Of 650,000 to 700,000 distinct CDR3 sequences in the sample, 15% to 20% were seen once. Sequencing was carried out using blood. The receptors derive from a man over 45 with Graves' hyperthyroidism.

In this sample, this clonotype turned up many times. The CDR3: CASSLYVDSSYEQYF. In DNA, the CDR3 is TGTGCCAGCAGCTTATATGTGGATAGCTCCTACGAGCAGTACTTC. This chain joins TRBV11-2 and TRBJ2-7; D remains ambiguous. CDR3 size: 15 residues. Per germline, CDR1 SGHAT and CDR2 FQNNGV. With 2 bases removed from V and 0 bases from J, the gap between germline ends came to 11 bases. The full variable domain, in which reference TRBV11-2 and TRBJ2-7 provide the parts outside the CDR3, is EAGVAQSPRYKIIEKRQSVAFWCNPISGHATLYWYQQILGQGPKLLIQFQNNGVVDDSQLPKDRFSAERLKGVDSTLKIQPAKLEDSAVYLCASSLYVDSSYEQYFGPGTRLTVT.

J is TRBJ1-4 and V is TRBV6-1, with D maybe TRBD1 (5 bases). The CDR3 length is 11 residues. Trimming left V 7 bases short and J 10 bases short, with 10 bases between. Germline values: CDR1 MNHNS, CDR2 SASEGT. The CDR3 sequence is CASTSGVKLFF. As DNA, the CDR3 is TGTGCCAGCACCTCGGGGGTAAAACTGTTTTTT.

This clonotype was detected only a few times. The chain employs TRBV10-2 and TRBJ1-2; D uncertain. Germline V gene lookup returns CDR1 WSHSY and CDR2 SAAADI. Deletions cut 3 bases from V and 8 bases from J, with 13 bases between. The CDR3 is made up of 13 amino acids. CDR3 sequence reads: CASSETQEGGYTF. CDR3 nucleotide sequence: TGCGCCAGCAGTGAAACCCAGGAGGGCGGCTACACCTTC.

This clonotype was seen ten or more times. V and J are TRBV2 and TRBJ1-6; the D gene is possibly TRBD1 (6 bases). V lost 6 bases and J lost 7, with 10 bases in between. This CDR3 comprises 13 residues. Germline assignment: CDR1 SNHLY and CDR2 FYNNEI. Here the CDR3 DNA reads TGTGCCAGCAGGAGGGGGTGGAATTCACCCCTCCACTTT. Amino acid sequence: CASRRGWNSPLHF. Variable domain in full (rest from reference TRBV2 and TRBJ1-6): EPEVTQTPSHQVTQMGQEVILRCVPISNHLYFYWYRQILGQKVEFLVSFYNNEISEKSEIFDDQFSVERPDGSNFTLKIRSTKLEDSAMYFCASRRGWNSPLHFGNGTRLTVT.

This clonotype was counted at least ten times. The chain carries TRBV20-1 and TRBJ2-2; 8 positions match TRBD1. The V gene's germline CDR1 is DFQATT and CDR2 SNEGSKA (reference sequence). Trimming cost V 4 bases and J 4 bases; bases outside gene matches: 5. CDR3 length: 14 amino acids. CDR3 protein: CSAKDRASTGELFF. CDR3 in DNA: TGCAGTGCTAAGGACAGGGCTAGCACCGGGGAGCTGTTTTTT.

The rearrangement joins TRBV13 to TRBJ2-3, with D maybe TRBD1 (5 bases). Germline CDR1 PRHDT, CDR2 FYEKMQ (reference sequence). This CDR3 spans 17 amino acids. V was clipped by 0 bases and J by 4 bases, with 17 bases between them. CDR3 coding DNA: TGTGCCAGCAGCTTAGGACAGGCATGGGATCTGGCAGATACGCAGTATTTT. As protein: CASSLGQAWDLADTQYF.

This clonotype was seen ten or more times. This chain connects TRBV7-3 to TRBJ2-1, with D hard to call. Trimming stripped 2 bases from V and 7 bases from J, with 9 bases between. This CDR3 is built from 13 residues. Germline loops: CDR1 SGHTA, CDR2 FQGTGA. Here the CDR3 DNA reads TGTGCCAGCAGCTTACCCCGTAAGAATGAGCAGTTCTTC. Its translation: CASSLPRKNEQFF.

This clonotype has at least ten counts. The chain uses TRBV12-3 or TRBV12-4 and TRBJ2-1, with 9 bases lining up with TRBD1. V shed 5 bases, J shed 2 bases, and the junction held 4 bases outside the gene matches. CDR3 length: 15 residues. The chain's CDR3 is CASSPGTGPYNEQFF. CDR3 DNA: TGTGCCAGCAGTCCCGGGACAGGGCCCTACAATGAGCAGTTCTTC.